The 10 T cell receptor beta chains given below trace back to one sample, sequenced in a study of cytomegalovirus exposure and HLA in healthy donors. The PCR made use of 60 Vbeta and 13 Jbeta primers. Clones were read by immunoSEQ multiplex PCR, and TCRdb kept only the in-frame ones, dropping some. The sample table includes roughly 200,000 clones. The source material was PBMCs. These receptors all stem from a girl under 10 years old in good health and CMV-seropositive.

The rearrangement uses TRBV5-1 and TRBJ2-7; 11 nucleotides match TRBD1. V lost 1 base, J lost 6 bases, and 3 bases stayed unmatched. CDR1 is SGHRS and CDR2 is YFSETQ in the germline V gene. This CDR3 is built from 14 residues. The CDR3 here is CASSLKGTGGEQYF. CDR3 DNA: TGCGCCAGCAGCTTGAAGGGGACAGGGGGCGAGCAGTACTTC. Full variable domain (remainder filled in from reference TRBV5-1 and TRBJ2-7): KAGVTQTPRYLIKTRGQQVTLSCSPISGHRSVSWYQQTPGQGLQFLFEYFSETQRNKGNFPGRFSGRQFSNSRSEMNVSTLELGDSALYLCASSLKGTGGEQYFGPGTRLTVT.

The CDR3 is CASSYYSGNTEAFF. CDR3 DNA sequence: TGTGCCAGCAGCTATTACTCAGGGAACACTGAAGCTTTCTTT. The V gene is TRBV11-2, the J gene TRBJ1-1, with unresolved D. Trimming removed 4 bases at V and 1 base at J, with 10 bases between. Germline V gene lookup returns CDR1 SGHAT and CDR2 FQNNGV. The CDR3 covers 14 residues.

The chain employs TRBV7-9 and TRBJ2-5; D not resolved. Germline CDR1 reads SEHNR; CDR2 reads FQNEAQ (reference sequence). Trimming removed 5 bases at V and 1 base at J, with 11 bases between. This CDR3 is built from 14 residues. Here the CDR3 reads CASSGRVIQETQYF. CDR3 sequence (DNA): TGTGCCAGCAGCGGTCGGGTGATCCAAGAGACCCAGTACTTC.

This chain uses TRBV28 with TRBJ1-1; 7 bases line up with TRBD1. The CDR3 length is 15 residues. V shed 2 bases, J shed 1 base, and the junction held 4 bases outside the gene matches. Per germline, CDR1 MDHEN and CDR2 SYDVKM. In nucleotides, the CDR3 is TGTGCCAGCAGTTTACGGAGGGACAGGAACACTGAAGCTTTCTTT. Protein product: CASSLRRDRNTEAFF.

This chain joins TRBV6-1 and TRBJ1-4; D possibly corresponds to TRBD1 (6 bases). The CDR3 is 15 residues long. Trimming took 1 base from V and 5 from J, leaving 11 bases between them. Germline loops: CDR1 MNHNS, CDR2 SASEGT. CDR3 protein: CASSEVATGNEKLFF. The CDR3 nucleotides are TGTGCCAGCAGTGAAGTGGCGACAGGAAATGAAAAACTGTTTTTT.

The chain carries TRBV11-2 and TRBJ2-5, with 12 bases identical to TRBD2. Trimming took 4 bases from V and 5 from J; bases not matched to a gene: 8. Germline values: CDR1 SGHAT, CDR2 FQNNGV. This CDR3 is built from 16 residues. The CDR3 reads CASSSWTSGMGETQYF. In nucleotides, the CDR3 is TGTGCCAGCAGCTCATGGACTAGCGGGATGGGGGAGACCCAGTACTTC.

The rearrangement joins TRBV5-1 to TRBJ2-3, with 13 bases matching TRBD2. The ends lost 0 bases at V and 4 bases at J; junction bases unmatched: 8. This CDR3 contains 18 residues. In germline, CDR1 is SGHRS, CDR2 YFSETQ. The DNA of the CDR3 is TGCGCCAGCAGCTTGGGACTAGCGGGAGGTAGGGTATCAGATACGCAGTATTTT. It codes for CASSLGLAGGRVSDTQYF.

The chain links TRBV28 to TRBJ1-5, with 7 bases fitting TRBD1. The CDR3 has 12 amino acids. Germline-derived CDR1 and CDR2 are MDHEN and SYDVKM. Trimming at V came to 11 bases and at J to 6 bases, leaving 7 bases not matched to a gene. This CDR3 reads CAAEGAGQPQHF. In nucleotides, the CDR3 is TGTGCCGCTGAGGGGGCGGGTCAGCCCCAGCATTTT.

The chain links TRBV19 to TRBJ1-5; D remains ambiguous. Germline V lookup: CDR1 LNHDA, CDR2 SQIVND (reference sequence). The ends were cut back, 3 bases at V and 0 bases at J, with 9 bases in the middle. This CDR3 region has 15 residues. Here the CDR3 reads CASSMWLYSNQPQHF. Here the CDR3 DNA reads TGTGCCAGTAGTATGTGGCTTTATAGCAATCAGCCCCAGCATTTT.

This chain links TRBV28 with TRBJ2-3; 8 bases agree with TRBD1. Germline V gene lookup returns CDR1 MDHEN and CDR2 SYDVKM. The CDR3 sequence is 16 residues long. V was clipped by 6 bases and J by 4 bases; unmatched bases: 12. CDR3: CASSSSRGPRPDTQYF. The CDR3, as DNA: TGTGCCAGCAGCTCAAGCAGGGGGCCCCGTCCAGATACGCAGTATTTT. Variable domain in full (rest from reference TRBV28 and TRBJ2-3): DVKVTQSSRYLVKRTGEKVFLECVQDMDHENMFWYRQDPGLGLRLIYFSYDVKMKEKGDIPEGYSVSREKKERFSLILESASTNQTSMYLCASSSSRGPRPDTQYFGPGTRLTVL.